Following are 26 T cell receptor beta chains from one sample sequenced in a study of blood T cell repertoires in COVID-19 (dated by TCRdb to the early 2020s). Library construction relied on the immunoSEQ multiplex PCR assay. What TCRdb holds here is the immuneACCESS table cut down to in-frame rearrangements. Part of the clones is not present; checked against another copy, under half of the missing clones reflect an unresolved V gene, and the others are unexplained. In all, the sample holds about 200,000 clones, and around 81% of those were seen once. Around 5.1% of the sample lies in the top ten. Sequenced sample: peripheral blood. These receptors were taken from a woman aged 70-85 years with acute or convalescent COVID-19.

The rearrangement links TRBV6-5 to TRBJ1-1; D may be TRBD1 (5 bases). CDR1 is MNHEY, CDR2 SVGAGI, per germline. CDR3 length: 14 residues. With 0 bases removed from V and 6 bases from J, the gap between germline ends came to 11 bases. The CDR3 bases are TGTGCCAGCAGTTACTCGGTCAGGGAGGCTGAAGCTTTCTTT. As protein: CASSYSVREAEAFF.

The V and J genes are TRBV6-5 and TRBJ1-4; TRBD1 matches 9 bases. This CDR3 spans 14 amino acids. Germline-derived CDR1 and CDR2 are MNHEY and SVGAGI. The trim removed 6 bases at V and 8 bases at J, leaving 7 bases unmatched. CDR3 residues: CASRYRDRDEKLFF. CDR3 DNA sequence: TGTGCCAGCAGATACCGGGACAGGGACGAAAAACTGTTTTTT.

This chain uses TRBV30 with TRBJ1-2, with 9 bases aligning to TRBD1. V shed 5 bases and J 7 bases; nucleotides not matched to a gene: 5. Germline V gene sequence: CDR1 GTSNPN, CDR2 SVGIG (reference sequence). The CDR3 is made up of 12 amino acids. The CDR3 spells CAWVQGALGYTF. Here the CDR3 DNA reads TGTGCCTGGGTACAGGGGGCGCTTGGCTACACCTTC.

The rearrangement links TRBV11-2 to TRBJ2-5; 10 nucleotides match TRBD1. The ends lost 5 bases at V and 3 bases at J; junction bases unmatched: 6. Germline loops: CDR1 SGHAT, CDR2 FQNNGV. The CDR3 sequence is 15 residues long. The CDR3 DNA is TGTGCCAGCAGCCTAGGACAGGGGGTGGAAGAGACCCAGTACTTC. Protein sequence: CASSLGQGVEETQYF.

The chain combines TRBV5-1 with TRBJ2-7; the match to TRBD1 covers 7 bases. This CDR3 spans 15 amino acids. Germline V gene lookup returns CDR1 SGHRS and CDR2 YFSETQ. Trimming at V came to 4 bases and at J to 4 bases, leaving 11 bases not matched to a gene. The CDR3 region is CASSPGTVSKYEQYF. In nucleotides, the CDR3 is TGCGCCAGCAGCCCCGGGACAGTTAGTAAGTACGAGCAGTACTTC.

This clone was seen once. CDR3: CASSFTGTGNYEQYF. DNA for the CDR3: TGCGCCAGCAGCTTTACCGGGACAGGTAACTACGAGCAGTACTTC. V is TRBV5-1 and J is TRBJ2-7; TRBD1 aligns across 8 bases. V trimming: 2 bases; J trimming: 3 bases; junction bases outside the gene matches: 7. The CDR3 covers 15 residues. The V gene's germline CDR1 is SGHRS and CDR2 YFSETQ.

The chain joins TRBV6-5 to TRBJ1-1; 8 nucleotides match TRBD1. CDR1 and CDR2 (germline): MNHEY, SVGAGI. J gave up 6 bases and V 4 bases, and 10 bases lay outside the gene matches. The CDR3 has 15 residues. In nucleotides, the CDR3 is TGTGCCAGCAGTTCTCCGAGACAGGGGCTCGCTGAAGCTTTCTTT. The encoded protein is CASSSPRQGLAEAFF.

The rearrangement links TRBV2 to TRBJ2-2, with a possible D match to TRBD2 (6 bases). V dropped 1 base and J dropped 3 bases, with 12 bases sitting between them. The CDR3 consists of 16 residues. CDR1 and CDR2 (germline): SNHLY, FYNNEI. The CDR3 DNA sequence: TGTGCCAGCAGTGAAGAGGCGGAGGGGTACACCGGGGAGCTGTTTTTT. Protein sequence: CASSEEAEGYTGELFF.

This sequence joins TRBV28 and TRBJ1-6; D possibly corresponds to TRBD1 (6 bases). In germline, CDR1 is MDHEN, CDR2 SYDVKM. V was trimmed by 3 bases and J by 6 bases, leaving 9 bases between them. CDR3 size: 14 residues. The CDR3 loop reads CASSLTDSNSPLHF. As DNA, the CDR3 is TGTGCCAGCAGTTTGACGGACAGTAATTCACCCCTCCACTTT.

This rearrangement joins TRBV5-6 to TRBJ1-1; 12 nucleotides align to TRBD1. The trim removed 4 bases at V and 5 bases at J, leaving 12 bases unmatched. The length of the CDR3 is 17 residues. CDR1 is SGHDT, CDR2 YYEEEE, per germline. The CDR3 loop reads CASSPGTGGAGGTEAFF. The CDR3 DNA sequence: TGTGCCAGCAGCCCCGGGACAGGGGGCGCTGGGGGAACTGAAGCTTTCTTT.

The rearrangement links TRBV28 to TRBJ1-2; D gene uncertain. Germline CDR1 reads MDHEN; CDR2 reads SYDVKM. The CDR3 is made up of 13 amino acids. V was pared by 1 base and J by 2 bases, with 5 bases between. This CDR3 reads CASSLSRNYGYTF. As DNA, the CDR3 is TGTGCCAGCAGTTTATCTAGGAACTATGGCTACACCTTC.

The rearrangement joins TRBV5-1 to TRBJ2-5, with 7 bases matching TRBD1. V was clipped by 0 bases and J by 2 bases; unmatched bases: 1. The germline V gene has CDR1 SGHRS and CDR2 YFSETQ. The CDR3 contains 14 residues. CDR3 protein: CASSLVGQQETQYF. Here the CDR3 DNA reads TGCGCCAGCAGCTTGGTGGGACAGCAAGAGACCCAGTACTTC.

J is TRBJ2-1 and V is TRBV11-3; 9 nucleotides match TRBD2. J gave up 4 bases and V 5 bases, and 12 bases lay outside the gene matches. The CDR3 is 17 residues long. CDR1 and CDR2 from the germline V gene are SGHNT and YENEEA. DNA for the CDR3: TGTGCCAGCAGCCTAAGCCCTAGCGGGACATCATACAATGAGCAGTTCTTC. This gives the protein CASSLSPSGTSYNEQFF.

The sample holds one count of this clone. CDR3 sequence: CATSPVSPTDTQYF. In DNA, the CDR3 is TGTGCCACCAGCCCAGTCTCCCCCACAGATACGCAGTATTTT. The genes are TRBV15 and TRBJ2-3; D gene ambiguous. Germline CDR1 LNHNV, CDR2 YYDKDF (reference sequence). Trimming removed 5 bases at V and 2 bases at J, with 11 bases between. The CDR3 covers 14 residues.

The rearrangement uses TRBV3-1 (or the pseudogene TRBV3-2) and TRBJ2-3, with 11 bases matching TRBD2. The CDR3 runs to 16 residues. CDR1 is LGHDT, CDR2 YNNKEL, per germline (reference sequence). The trim removed 4 bases at V and 4 bases at J, leaving 7 bases unmatched. The CDR3 loop is CASSPRGLAVADTQYF. DNA for the CDR3: TGTGCCAGCAGCCCTAGGGGACTAGCGGTTGCAGATACGCAGTATTTT.

The chain carries TRBV3-1 (or the pseudogene TRBV3-2) and TRBJ2-7, with D possibly being TRBD2 (6 bases). This CDR3 comprises 16 residues. Germline lookup yields CDR1 LGHDT and CDR2 YNNKEL (reference sequence). With 0 bases removed from V and 3 bases from J, the gap between germline ends came to 15 bases. CDR3 sequence (DNA): TGTGCCAGCAGCCAAGAGCGGGGTACCCCTCTCTACGAGCAGTACTTC. The encoded protein is CASSQERGTPLYEQYF.

This clone came up a few times. The chain recombines TRBV28 with TRBJ2-1; D is perhaps TRBD1 (7 bases). CDR1 is MDHEN, CDR2 SYDVKM, per germline. This CDR3 has 17 amino acids. V was shortened by 3 bases and J by 6 bases, with 21 bases between the two germline ends. The CDR3 protein is CASSFPPRGQGGNEQFF. The CDR3 bases are TGTGCCAGCAGTTTCCCCCCCCGAGGCCAGGGGGGCAATGAGCAGTTCTTC. Full variable domain (outside the CDR3, taken from reference TRBV28 and TRBJ2-1): DVKVTQSSRYLVKRTGEKVFLECVQDMDHENMFWYRQDPGLGLRLIYFSYDVKMKEKGDIPEGYSVSREKKERFSLILESASTNQTSMYLCASSFPPRGQGGNEQFFGPGTRLTVL.

The J gene is TRBJ1-1, the V gene TRBV2, with D uncertain. CDR1 and CDR2 from the germline V gene are SNHLY and FYNNEI. The CDR3 sequence is 15 residues long. Trimming shortened V by 3 bases and J by 2 bases, and 13 bases separated the two germline ends. CDR3 residues: CASSDGEGVNTEAFF. In DNA form, the CDR3 reads TGTGCCAGCAGTGATGGGGAGGGCGTAAACACTGAAGCTTTCTTT.

The rearrangement links TRBV13 to TRBJ1-1; 7 bases are a match to TRBD1. Germline CDR1 and CDR2: PRHDT and FYEKMQ (reference sequence). V gave up 2 bases and J gave up 4 bases; unmatched junction bases: 10. There are 16 residues in the CDR3. CDR3 protein: CASSLTLGQVFTEAFF. In nucleotides, the CDR3 is TGTGCCAGCAGCTTAACATTAGGACAGGTCTTCACTGAAGCTTTCTTT.

The CDR3 DNA reads TGCGCCAGCAGCATAGGACCGGGGGATCAGCCCCAGCATTTT. This encodes CASSIGPGDQPQHF. The rearrangement uses TRBV5-1 and TRBJ1-5; D is perhaps TRBD1 (5 bases). Trimming shortened V by 4 bases and J by 5 bases, and 13 bases separated the two germline ends. This CDR3 contains 14 residues. The germline V gene has CDR1 SGHRS and CDR2 YFSETQ.

The rearrangement links TRBV19 to TRBJ2-1; 8 bases fit TRBD2. Unmatched junction bases numbered 14, after V lost 5 bases and J lost 5 bases. CDR3 length: 17 residues. Germline V gives CDR1 LNHDA, CDR2 SQIVND (reference sequence). CDR3 sequence reads: CASSLRLTSGSNNEQFF. The CDR3 DNA follows: TGTGCCAGTAGTCTACGACTTACCAGCGGGAGTAACAATGAGCAGTTCTTC.

V is TRBV6-5 and J is TRBJ1-1; D is unresolved. This CDR3 is 13 amino acids long. CDR1 is MNHEY and CDR2 is SVGAGI in the germline V gene. V shed 2 bases and J shed 1 base, with 5 bases lying between them. CDR3 loop: CASSYGGNTEAFF. The CDR3 DNA reads as TGTGCCAGCAGTTACGGCGGGAACACTGAAGCTTTCTTT.

This clone is medium-sized by share. This chain links TRBV7-3 with TRBJ2-7, with 9 bases that match TRBD2. Germline CDR1 reads SGHTA; CDR2 reads FQGTGA. The V segment lost 5 bases and the J segment 6 bases; nucleotides outside the gene matches: 11. The CDR3 is made up of 15 amino acids. The CDR3 DNA sequence: TGTGCCAGCAGCCTTAGCGGGAGCGGGATCGTCGAGCAGTACTTC. Translated: CASSLSGSGIVEQYF.

V gene TRBV7-2 combines with J gene TRBJ2-5; D unresolved. The V gene's germline CDR1 is SGHTA and CDR2 FQGNSA. The CDR3 extends over 14 amino acids. V was clipped by 1 base and J by 5 bases, with 11 bases between them. The CDR3 region is CASSLGPSWETQYF. The CDR3 DNA reads as TGTGCCAGCAGCTTAGGCCCCAGTTGGGAGACCCAGTACTTC.

This CDR3 reads CASSLEGQFYEQYF. CDR3 DNA sequence: TGTGCCAGCAGCTTAGAGGGACAGTTCTACGAGCAGTACTTC. The rearrangement joins TRBV5-6 to TRBJ2-7, with 7 bases that match TRBD1. The CDR3 extends over 14 amino acids. CDR1 and CDR2 from the germline V gene are SGHDT and YYEEEE. V trimming: 2 bases; J trimming: 3 bases; junction bases outside the gene matches: 5.

There are a few counts of this clone. This rearrangement joins TRBV7-2 to TRBJ1-6, with TRBD1 identical over 7 bases. The CDR3 loop spans 13 amino acids. Per the germline V gene, CDR1 is SGHTA and CDR2 is FQGNSA. After removal of 9 bases from V and 6 bases from J, the junction contained 5 bases not matched to a gene. The CDR3 here is CASTGDLNSPLHF. As DNA, the CDR3 is TGTGCCAGTACAGGGGACCTTAATTCACCCCTCCACTTT. Looking up the rest from reference TRBV7-2 and TRBJ1-6 gives the full variable domain: GAGVSQSPSNKVTEKGKDVELRCDPISGHTALYWYRQSLGQGLEFLIYFQGNSAPDKSGLPSDRFSAERTGGSVSTLTIQRTQQEDSAVYLCASTGDLNSPLHFGNGTRLTVT.